The source of this T cell receptor (beta chain) is a study of blood T cell repertoires in COVID-19. The wider study: T cells, B-cell-depleted T cells, or PBMCs provided the cDNA or gDNA that served as material.

The table came from immunoSEQ multiplex PCR; TCRdb's copy has only in-frame clones and leaves some out. The sample holds about 180,000 clones; roughly four fifths are singletons and the top ten take roughly 7.5%. The junction had 4 bases not matched to a gene; V was cut back by 3 bases and J by 4 bases. The CDR3 is 15 amino acids. Germline V lookup: CDR1 GTSNPN, CDR2 SVGIG (reference sequence). Material: peripheral blood. The receptor was isolated from a woman aged 70-85 years with COVID-19, enrolled during active disease. V is TRBV30 and J is TRBJ2-3; 13 bases fit TRBD2. The CDR3 DNA is TGTGCCTGGAGACTAGCGGGAGGGGGCGCAGATACGCAGTATTTT. Amino acids: CAWRLAGGGADTQYF.